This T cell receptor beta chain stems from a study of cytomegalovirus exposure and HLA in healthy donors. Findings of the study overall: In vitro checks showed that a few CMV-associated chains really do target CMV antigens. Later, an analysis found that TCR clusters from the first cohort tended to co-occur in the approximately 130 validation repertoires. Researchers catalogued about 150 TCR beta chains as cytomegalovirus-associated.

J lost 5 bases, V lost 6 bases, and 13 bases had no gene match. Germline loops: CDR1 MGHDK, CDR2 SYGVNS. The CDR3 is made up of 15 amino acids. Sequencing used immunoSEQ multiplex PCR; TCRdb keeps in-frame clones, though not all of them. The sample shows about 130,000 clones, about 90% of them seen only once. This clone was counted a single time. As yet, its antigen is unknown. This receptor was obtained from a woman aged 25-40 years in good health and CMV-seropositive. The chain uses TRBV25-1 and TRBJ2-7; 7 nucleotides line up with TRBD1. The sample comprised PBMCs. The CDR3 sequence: CASSLTGNGGHEQYF. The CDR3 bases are TGTGCCAGCAGCCTGACAGGGAACGGCGGCCACGAGCAGTACTTC.